This paragraph covers one TCR beta chain sequence. Its antigen is currently not known. No qualities accompany the bases; no much larger clone lies one base away. TCRbeta CDR3 regions were amplified from genomic DNA by means of the immunoSEQ Assay, a bias-controlled multiplex PCR. In the paper's pipeline: The number of nucleated cells in each sample was estimated by amplification of reference gene primers within the assay. To quantify the absolute abundance of each unique TCRbeta CDR3 rearrangement, sequence reads were collapsed and filtered. For each sample, productive Simpson clonality was calculated as the square root of Simpson's diversity index over productive rearrangements. TCRdb re-hosts the immuneACCESS table, in-frame sequences only. Its copies lack some clones; in the studies checked, an unresolved V gene accounts for under half of them, and the cause for the rest is not known. V, J and clone size are those of that table, while D and trimming were read from the DNA. The sample records over 95,000 clones, 85% of which are singletons. The ten largest make up around an eighth of the sample.

This sample is drawn from a study of blood T cell repertoires in COVID-19 (dated by TCRdb to 2018 to 2021). Broadly, across the study: The collaborator samples originated in the United States, Italy and Spain and spanned the acute and convalescent phases of COVID-19. The material from the prospective study consisted of cDNA or gDNA derived from T cells, B-cell-depleted T cells, or PBMCs. Deeply sampled blood TCRbeta repertoires from subjects exposed to, actively infected with, or recovered from COVID-19 were included in the dataset. The repertoires were released in a freely available public database intended as a resource for research on the immune response to SARS-CoV-2. Samples came from the ongoing ImmuneRACE study (first 160 participants) plus 1,254 subjects from 6 global collaborators. A de-identified subject ID, COVID-19 status, age in years and sex were almost always included in the sample metadata. Where available, HLA class I and class II types were taken from metadata supplied by the sample provider and were not determined by assay-based typing.

Whole blood was collected in K2EDTA tubes by collaborating institutions according to the institutions' own protocols. For TCRbeta analysis, collaborators shipped samples as frozen whole blood, isolated PBMCs, or DNA extracted from either of those sample types. On the study overall, not on this receptor specifically: The quantity of clinical and demographic metadata differed by source and by participant and was supplied without curation.

CDR1 and CDR2 are drawn from the germline V gene: SGHAT, FQNNGV. The CDR3 holds 15 amino acids from the cysteine to the phenylalanine. Just CDR3 DNA is preserved here, 45 bases in frame from base 1. A distance of 13 bases separates the germline ends of V and J, which lose 1 base and 4 bases respectively. The sequencing sample was made of peripheral blood. This TCR came from a human donor in a cohort sampled during active COVID-19. In this chain, TRBV11-2 is recombined with TRBJ1-1; no D gene can be assigned with confidence. The CDR3: CASSLGATAGTEAFF. In nucleotides, the sequence is TGTGCCAGCAGCTTAGGGGCCACGGCGGGCACTGAAGCTTTCTTT.